This TCR beta chain was captured by sequencing in a study of blood T cell repertoires in COVID-19. At the level of the study: Sites in the United States, Italy and Spain provided acute and convalescent COVID-19 samples. T cells, B-cell-depleted T cells, or PBMCs supplied cDNA or gDNA.

As originally analysed: Nucleated cell counts were estimated from reference gene primer amplification. The table came from immunoSEQ multiplex PCR; TCRdb's copy has only in-frame clones and leaves some out. That table supplies the V and J calls and clone size; D and trimming were determined from the DNA. The sample has about 370,000 clones; more than 80% are singletons. The CDR3 sequence is 14 residues long. J lost 2 bases, V lost 10 bases, and 10 bases had no gene match. Per germline, CDR1 MDHEN and CDR2 SYDVKM. The sample holds one count of this clone. Seattle researchers signed up patients amid active infection and tracked them longitudinally.

The sequenced sample consisted of peripheral blood. J is TRBJ1-1 and V is TRBV28; 7 positions agree with TRBD1. This sequence was found in a young woman with COVID-19, enrolled during active disease. CDR3 region: CATDWTGQNTEAFF. Written as DNA, the CDR3 is TGTGCCACTGATTGGACAGGCCAAAACACTGAAGCTTTCTTT.